These 11 T cell receptor beta chains were sequenced from one sample in a study of cytomegalovirus exposure and HLA in healthy donors. Generated by immunoSEQ multiplex PCR, the TCRdb table keeps only in-frame clones and is missing some. This sample yields some 170,000 clones, of which roughly 84% are seen a single time; roughly a tenth belongs to the top ten. Input material: PBMCs. These receptors were collected from a man aged 25 to 40 in good health and CMV-seropositive.

The chain uses TRBV2 and TRBJ2-2, with D perhaps TRBD2 (6 bases). V lost 6 bases and J lost 7, with 9 bases in between. There are 12 residues in the CDR3. Germline V lookup: CDR1 SNHLY, CDR2 FYNNEI. The CDR3 sequence: CASREGYGELFF. In nucleotides, the CDR3 is TGTGCCAGCAGGGAGGGTTACGGGGAGCTGTTTTTT.

The chain links TRBV6-5 to TRBJ1-2; the D gene is possibly TRBD1 (5 bases). V lost 7 bases and J 2 bases, leaving 11 bases between the germline ends. Germline V lookup: CDR1 MNHEY, CDR2 SVGAGI. The CDR3 sequence is 13 residues long. CDR3 region: CASTTDLNYGYTF. CDR3 bases: TGTGCCAGCACGACAGATCTAAACTATGGCTACACCTTC.

The gene calls are TRBV6-5 and TRBJ1-1; D gene unclear. This CDR3 has 16 amino acids. The V end was cut by 0 bases, the J end by 1 base, with 12 bases between. Germline V gene lookup returns CDR1 MNHEY and CDR2 SVGAGI. CDR3 residues: CASSYSAVTSNTEAFF. For the CDR3, the DNA is TGTGCCAGCAGTTACTCGGCGGTGACTTCGAACACTGAAGCTTTCTTT.

The chain employs TRBV2 and TRBJ1-4; 7 bases agree with TRBD1. V gave up 7 bases and J gave up 0 bases; unmatched junction bases: 5. The CDR3 runs to 15 residues. Germline V lookup: CDR1 SNHLY, CDR2 FYNNEI. The CDR3 region has the DNA TGTGCCAGCAACCGACAGGGCGCAACTAATGAAAAACTGTTTTTT. This gives the protein CASNRQGATNEKLFF. Supplemented by reference TRBV2 and TRBJ1-4, the full variable domain reads EPEVTQTPSHQVTQMGQEVILRCVPISNHLYFYWYRQILGQKVEFLVSFYNNEISEKSEIFDDQFSVERPDGSNFTLKIRSTKLEDSAMYFCASNRQGATNEKLFFGSGTQLSVL.

V gene TRBV9 combines with J gene TRBJ1-2, with D possibly being TRBD1 (6 bases). From germline, CDR1 is SGDLS and CDR2 YYNGEE. The CDR3 runs to 15 residues. The germline V and J ends were trimmed by 4 bases and 3 bases, with 16 bases remaining between them. In nucleotides, the CDR3 is TGTGCCAGCAGCCTAGCATCAGGGGCTGACTATGGCTACACCTTC. The encoded protein is CASSLASGADYGYTF.

The DNA of the CDR3 is TGTGCCAGCAGCACGGTGAGGGATGGCTACACCTTC. It yields the protein CASSTVRDGYTF. This sequence joins TRBV11-2 and TRBJ1-2; D unresolved. This CDR3 has 12 amino acids. Germline V gene lookup returns CDR1 SGHAT and CDR2 FQNNGV. Trimming removed 5 bases at V and 6 bases at J, with 10 bases between.

The V and J genes are TRBV4-3 and TRBJ1-3; D is perhaps TRBD1 (5 bases). Germline V gene lookup returns CDR1 LGHNA and CDR2 YSLEER. The CDR3 has 16 amino acids. The V end was cut by 0 bases, the J end by 2 bases, with 11 bases between. The CDR3 DNA is TGCGCCAGCAGCCAAGATCTGGGGGGAACTGGAAACACCATATATTTT. This codes for CASSQDLGGTGNTIYF.

This chain uses TRBV4-1 with TRBJ2-7; D possibly corresponds to TRBD1 (5 bases). V was shortened by 1 base and J by 2 bases, with 12 bases between the two germline ends. CDR3 length: 15 residues. Germline V lookup: CDR1 MGHRA, CDR2 YSYEKL. CDR3 DNA sequence: TGCGCCAGCAGCCAAGTTTTCCGACAGCCCTACGAGCAGTACTTC. This encodes CASSQVFRQPYEQYF.

This CDR3 is CASSQLSTRADTQYF. The CDR3 DNA follows: TGTGCCAGCAGCCAACTTTCCACTAGAGCAGATACGCAGTATTTT. The J gene is TRBJ2-3, the V gene TRBV4-2, with a possible D match to TRBD2 (5 bases). Trimming stripped 2 bases from V and 4 bases from J, with 13 bases between. CDR1 is LGHNA and CDR2 is YNFKEQ in the germline V gene. The CDR3 is 15 amino acids.

V is TRBV6-1 and J is TRBJ1-5; maybe TRBD1 (6 bases). Germline CDR1 MNHNS, CDR2 SASEGT. There are 15 residues in the CDR3. Deletions cut 5 bases from V and 9 bases from J, with 20 bases between. The CDR3 spells CASSSRAGVVRPQHF. The CDR3 bases are TGTGCCAGCAGTTCTCGTGCAGGGGTCGTACGGCCCCAGCATTTT.

The genes are TRBV11-2 and TRBJ2-3; TRBD2 matches 10 bases. The trim removed 1 base at V and 7 bases at J, leaving 8 bases unmatched. From germline, CDR1 is SGHAT and CDR2 FQNNGV. CDR3 size: 16 residues. CDR3 coding DNA: TGTGCCAGCAGCTTAGGGCTAGCGGGAGACGTTCATACGCAGTATTTT. Translating it yields CASSLGLAGDVHTQYF.